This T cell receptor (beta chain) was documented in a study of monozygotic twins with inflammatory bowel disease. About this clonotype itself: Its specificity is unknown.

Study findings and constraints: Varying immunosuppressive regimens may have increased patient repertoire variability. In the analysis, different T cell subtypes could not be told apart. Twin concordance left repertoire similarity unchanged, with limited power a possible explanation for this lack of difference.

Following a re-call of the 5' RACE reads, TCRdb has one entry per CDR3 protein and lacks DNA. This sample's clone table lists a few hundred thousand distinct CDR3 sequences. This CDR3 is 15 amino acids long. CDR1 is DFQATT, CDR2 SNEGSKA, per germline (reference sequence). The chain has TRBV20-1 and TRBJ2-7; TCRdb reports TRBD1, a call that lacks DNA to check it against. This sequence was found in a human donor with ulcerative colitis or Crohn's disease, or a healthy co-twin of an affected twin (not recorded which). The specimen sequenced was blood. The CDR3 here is CSALRGDRGDYEQYF.